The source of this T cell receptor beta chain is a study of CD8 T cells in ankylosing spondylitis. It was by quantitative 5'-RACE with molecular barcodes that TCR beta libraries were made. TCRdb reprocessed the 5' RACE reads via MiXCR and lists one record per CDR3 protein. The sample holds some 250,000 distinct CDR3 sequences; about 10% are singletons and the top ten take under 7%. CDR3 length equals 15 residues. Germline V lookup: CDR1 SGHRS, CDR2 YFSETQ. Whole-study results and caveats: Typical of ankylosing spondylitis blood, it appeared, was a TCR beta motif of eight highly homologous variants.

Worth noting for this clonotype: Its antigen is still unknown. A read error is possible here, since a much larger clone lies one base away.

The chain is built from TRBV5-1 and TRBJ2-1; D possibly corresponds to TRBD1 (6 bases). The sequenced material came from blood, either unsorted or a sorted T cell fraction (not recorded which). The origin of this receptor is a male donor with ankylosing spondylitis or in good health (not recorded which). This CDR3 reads CAISLDGQRGSEQFF. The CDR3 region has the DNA TGCGCCATCAGCTTGGACGGTCAAAGGGGGAGTGAGCAGTTCTTC.